This entry is about one TCR beta chain. This sample is part of a study of blood T cell repertoires in COVID-19. Libraries were prepared by immunoSEQ multiplex PCR; TCRdb keeps only in-frame clonotypes and omits some of them. This repertoire shows approximately 150,000 clones, approximately 90% found once; its top ten account for roughly 5.3%. The CDR3 sequence is 15 residues long. Looked up from germline, CDR1 is MGHRA and CDR2 is YSYEKL. With V trimmed by 3 bases and J by 2 bases, 5 bases remained unmatched. Seattle participants joined during active infection and were tracked over time. This sequence originates from a man between 18 and 35 years old with COVID-19, enrolled during active disease. The sequencing input was peripheral blood. The gene calls are TRBV4-1 and TRBJ2-7, with TRBD1 identical over 9 bases. CDR3 in amino acids: CASSHPGQGPYEQYF. The CDR3 nucleotides read TGCGCCAGCAGCCACCCGGGACAGGGTCCCTACGAGCAGTACTTC.